Presented here are 26 T cell receptor beta chains from one specimen sequenced in a study of blood T cell repertoires in COVID-19. Assay used: immunoSEQ multiplex PCR; TCRdb lists only in-frame clones, some missing. The sample shows more than 110,000 clones, 84% of them seen only once. The sample taken for sequencing was PBMCs or T cells enriched from blood (not recorded which). These receptors all come from a woman between 18 and 30 years old who had been exposed to COVID-19.

The J gene is TRBJ2-7, the V gene TRBV5-5; 7 nucleotides agree with TRBD1. V was pared by 3 bases and J by 0 bases, with 12 bases of the junction left unmatched. Per germline, CDR1 SGHKS and CDR2 YYEKEE (reference sequence). The CDR3 extends over 17 amino acids. The CDR3 DNA reads TGTGCCAGCAGCTCCTTTCAAAGCAGGGGGAGCTCCTACGAGCAGTACTTC. Translation gives CASSSFQSRGSSYEQYF.

The rearrangement links TRBV4-2 to TRBJ2-2; 8 bases match TRBD2. The trim removed 5 bases at V and 9 bases at J, leaving 11 bases unmatched. CDR3 length: 15 residues. Per the germline V gene, CDR1 is LGHNA and CDR2 is YNFKEQ. The CDR3 region has the DNA TGTGCCAGCAGCTTAGGGACTAGTCGGTCCCGGGAGCTGTTTTTT. It codes for CASSLGTSRSRELFF.

This clone was seen only a few times. The chain employs TRBV27 and TRBJ2-7, with D tentatively TRBD2 (5 bases). Trimming shortened V by 3 bases and J by 2 bases, and 26 bases separated the two germline ends. Germline values: CDR1 MNHEY, CDR2 SMNVEV (reference sequence). This CDR3 is 19 amino acids long. CDR3 in amino acids: CASSFTNPLAAPSTYEQYF. The CDR3 DNA sequence: TGTGCCAGCAGTTTTACTAATCCCCTAGCAGCTCCTTCAACCTACGAGCAGTACTTC.

The CDR3 protein is CASSRGGVGLFF. The CDR3 DNA is TGTGCCAGCAGCCGGGGGGGAGTGGGACTGTTTTTT. The gene calls are TRBV28 and TRBJ1-4, with D perhaps TRBD1 (5 bases). Germline CDR1 and CDR2: MDHEN and SYDVKM. The germline V and J ends were trimmed by 6 bases and 13 bases, with 15 bases remaining between them. The length of the CDR3 is 12 residues. Complete variable domain (other parts from reference TRBV28 and TRBJ1-4): DVKVTQSSRYLVKRTGEKVFLECVQDMDHENMFWYRQDPGLGLRLIYFSYDVKMKEKGDIPEGYSVSREKKERFSLILESASTNQTSMYLCASSRGGVGLFFGSGTQLSVL.

V is TRBV5-1 and J is TRBJ1-2; D is unresolved. The CDR3 spans 14 residues. V was cut by 4 bases and J by 0 bases, with 10 bases left in between. Germline V lookup: CDR1 SGHRS, CDR2 YFSETQ. CDR3 region: CASSEPGTNYGYTF. CDR3 sequence (DNA): TGCGCCAGCAGCGAACCCGGGACTAACTATGGCTACACCTTC.

The J gene is TRBJ1-1, the V gene TRBV5-5; 9 nucleotides match TRBD1. The ends lost 4 bases at V and 5 bases at J; junction bases unmatched: 9. The germline V gene has CDR1 SGHKS and CDR2 YYEKEE (reference sequence). The CDR3 covers 15 residues. In nucleotides, the CDR3 is TGTGCCAGCAGCCCTAATCCCGGACAGGGGACTGAAGCTTTCTTT. The encoded protein is CASSPNPGQGTEAFF.

This chain links TRBV19 with TRBJ2-7; 11 nucleotides line up with TRBD1. There are 15 residues in the CDR3. The V segment lost 5 bases and the J segment 4 bases; nucleotides outside the gene matches: 7. Germline V CDR1 and CDR2: LNHDA, SQIVND (reference sequence). CDR3 coding DNA: TGTGCCAGTAGTCCGGACAGGGGGCAATATTACGAGCAGTACTTC. The encoded protein is CASSPDRGQYYEQYF.

The rearrangement uses TRBV4-1 and TRBJ2-1; TRBD2 matches 7 bases. The CDR3 is 13 residues long. Per germline, CDR1 MGHRA and CDR2 YSYEKL. V trimming: 4 bases; J trimming: 8 bases; junction bases outside the gene matches: 5. CDR3 sequence reads: CASSLGRGDEQFF. The CDR3 DNA reads as TGCGCCAGCAGCCTTGGGAGGGGCGATGAGCAGTTCTTC.

The chain joins TRBV19 to TRBJ1-2, with TRBD1 as a possible D gene (6 bases). This CDR3 has 14 amino acids. Germline loops: CDR1 LNHDA, CDR2 SQIVND (reference sequence). The germline V and J ends were trimmed by 7 bases and 1 base, with 13 bases remaining between them. The CDR3 DNA sequence: TGTGCCAGTATCCCCGGGGGGCATAACTATGGCTACACCTTC. Amino acid sequence: CASIPGGHNYGYTF.

The gene calls are TRBV29-1 and TRBJ2-3; TRBD2 matches at 11 bases. V was clipped by 5 bases and J by 0 bases; unmatched bases: 4. The CDR3 has 15 residues. Germline values: CDR1 SQVTM, CDR2 ANQGSEA. CDR3 in amino acids: CSVPGTSGSTDTQYF. In nucleotides, the CDR3 is TGCAGCGTTCCCGGGACTAGCGGAAGCACAGATACGCAGTATTTT.

This rearrangement joins TRBV7-8 to TRBJ1-2; maybe TRBD1 (6 bases). V gave up 5 bases and J gave up 6 bases, with 19 bases separating them. Looked up from germline, CDR1 is SGHVS and CDR2 is FQNEAQ. The CDR3 consists of 15 residues. The CDR3: CASSPNGAGVDGYTF. The DNA of the CDR3 is TGTGCCAGCAGCCCAAATGGGGCAGGGGTTGATGGCTACACCTTC. Variable domain in full (rest from reference TRBV7-8 and TRBJ1-2): GAGVSQSPRYKVAKRGQDVALRCDPISGHVSLFWYQQALGQGPEFLTYFQNEAQLDKSGLPSDRFFAERPEGSVSTLKIQRTQQEDSAVYLCASSPNGAGVDGYTFGSGTRLTVV.

This clone has a single count. This chain connects TRBV4-2 to TRBJ1-5, with D uncertain. The germline V and J ends were trimmed by 1 base and 6 bases, with 13 bases remaining between them. The CDR3 consists of 15 residues. The germline V gene encodes CDR1 LGHNA and CDR2 YNFKEQ. This chain's CDR3 is CASSQGARGIQPQHF. The CDR3 DNA is TGTGCCAGCAGCCAAGGGGCTCGAGGGATTCAGCCCCAGCATTTT.

The CDR3 loop is CASSSSGTSKYYEQYF. CDR3 in DNA: TGTGCCAGCAGCTCATCCGGGACTAGCAAGTACTACGAGCAGTACTTC. The chain carries TRBV11-2 and TRBJ2-7, with TRBD2 matching 9 bases. Germline trimming cut 4 bases from V and 3 bases from J; bases unmatched to any gene: 10. The CDR3 totals 16 residues. The germline gives CDR1 SGHAT, CDR2 FQNNGV.

This clone has just one count. The chain joins TRBV2 to TRBJ2-7; D gene unclear. This CDR3 region has 10 residues. CDR1 and CDR2 from the germline V gene are SNHLY and FYNNEI. Deletions cut 6 bases from V and 5 bases from J, with 5 bases between. The CDR3 nucleotides are TGTGCCAGCAGCCTTAACGAGCAGTACTTC. This sequence encodes CASSLNEQYF.

The chain uses TRBV6-5 and TRBJ2-1; 9 bases are a match to TRBD1. With 6 bases clipped from V and 8 bases from J, the junction kept 5 bases outside the gene matches. The V gene's germline CDR1 is MNHEY and CDR2 SVGAGI. The CDR3 totals 13 residues. CDR3 residues: CASRITGGYEQFF. Here the CDR3 DNA reads TGTGCCAGCAGAATTACAGGGGGCTATGAGCAGTTCTTC.

V is TRBV7-3 and J is TRBJ2-1, with 7 bases fitting TRBD2. V shed 0 bases, J shed 9 bases, and the junction held 5 bases outside the gene matches. Germline CDR1 and CDR2: SGHTA and FQGTGA. The CDR3 contains 14 residues. CDR3: CASSLTGGPSEQFF. CDR3 sequence (DNA): TGTGCCAGCAGCTTAACGGGAGGGCCCAGTGAGCAGTTCTTC. The whole variable domain, remainder taken from reference TRBV7-3 and TRBJ2-1, is GAGVSQTPSNKVTEKGKYVELRCDPISGHTALYWYRQSLGQGPEFLIYFQGTGAADDSGLPNDRFFAVRPEGSVSTLKIQRTERGDSAVYLCASSLTGGPSEQFFGPGTRLTVL.

This chain uses TRBV9 with TRBJ2-1, with a tentative D call TRBD2 (5 bases). The CDR3 consists of 13 residues. V was trimmed by 4 bases and J by 5 bases, leaving 10 bases between them. From germline, CDR1 is SGDLS and CDR2 YYNGEE. For the CDR3, the DNA is TGTGCCAGCAGCCCGCGGGCCGACAATGAGCAGTTCTTC. Translated: CASSPRADNEQFF.

The chain recombines TRBV6-5 with TRBJ1-6; D unclear. This CDR3 spans 15 amino acids. In germline, CDR1 is MNHEY, CDR2 SVGAGI. Trimming took 2 bases from V and 5 from J, leaving 10 bases between them. CDR3 sequence reads: CASSYGGLNNSPLHF. The CDR3 DNA is TGTGCCAGCAGTTACGGCGGACTTAATAATTCACCCCTCCACTTT.

This chain connects TRBV24-1 to TRBJ2-3; possible D gene TRBD1, 6 bases. This CDR3 is built from 12 residues. V lost 9 bases, J lost 2 bases, and 8 bases lay in between. CDR1 KGHDR and CDR2 SFDVKD come from the germline V gene. CDR3 in DNA: TGTGCCACCGGGACACTCACAGATACGCAGTATTTT. Protein product: CATGTLTDTQYF.

This clone has a single count. The chain is built from TRBV15 and TRBJ2-1; 7 bases are shared with TRBD2. Germline assignment: CDR1 LNHNV and CDR2 YYDKDF (reference sequence). J was trimmed by 9 bases and V by 0 bases; bases with no gene match: 20. The CDR3 has 19 residues. The CDR3, as DNA: TGTGCCACCAGCAGAGATTTCTCGGTGGGCGGGAGTGCGAGGTCTGAGCAGTTCTTC. Translated: CATSRDFSVGGSARSEQFF.

This CDR3 is CASSQGAGLAATDTQYF. In DNA, the CDR3 is TGCGCCAGCAGCCAAGGGGCGGGGTTAGCGGCAACAGATACGCAGTATTTT. The rearrangement links TRBV4-1 to TRBJ2-3; possible D gene TRBD2, 6 bases. The CDR3 contains 17 residues. Germline V CDR1 and CDR2: MGHRA, YSYEKL. The V end was cut by 1 base, the J end by 3 bases, with 17 bases between.

CDR3 coding DNA: TGTGCCAGCACTCCATTGGGGGCTGGCTCCTACGAGCAGTACTTC. Translated, it gives CASTPLGAGSYEQYF. V and J are TRBV28 and TRBJ2-7; D is perhaps TRBD1 (6 bases). Trimming took off 7 bases at V and 0 bases at J, with 16 bases between the two ends. CDR3 length: 15 amino acids. The germline V gene has CDR1 MDHEN and CDR2 SYDVKM.

The gene calls are TRBV6-2 or TRBV6-3 and TRBJ1-2, with D perhaps TRBD1 (5 bases). This CDR3 comprises 13 residues. Germline loops: CDR1 MNHEY, CDR2 SVGEGT. V lost 6 bases and J 4 bases, leaving 12 bases between the germline ends. The CDR3 here is CASSPTESYGYTF. The CDR3 bases are TGTGCCAGCAGCCCGACAGAGTCCTATGGCTACACCTTC.

The chain uses TRBV2 and TRBJ2-7, with TRBD1 matching over 8 bases. Germline lookup yields CDR1 SNHLY and CDR2 FYNNEI. The CDR3 has 12 amino acids. V trimming: 8 bases; J trimming: 3 bases; junction bases outside the gene matches: 3. CDR3 in amino acids: CASGGQVYEQYF. CDR3 sequence (DNA): TGTGCCAGCGGGGGACAGGTCTACGAGCAGTACTTC.

The rearrangement joins TRBV7-9 to TRBJ2-5; D is perhaps TRBD1 (6 bases). Germline V gives CDR1 SEHNR, CDR2 FQNEAQ (reference sequence). Between the trimmed V and J ends, which lost 5 bases and 1 base, there was a span of 20 bases. The CDR3 covers 17 residues. The CDR3 nucleotides read TGTGCCAGCAGCACACAGGGTGGGTGGGACGGCCAAGAGACCCAGTACTTC. This translates into CASSTQGGWDGQETQYF. The variable domain in full, with the rest retrieved from reference TRBV7-9 and TRBJ2-5, is DTGVSQNPRHKITKRGQNVTFRCDPISEHNRLYWYRQTLGQGPEFLTYFQNEAQLEKSRLLSDRFSAERPKGSFSTLEIQRTEQGDSAMYLCASSTQGGWDGQETQYFGPGTRLLVL.

The chain is built from TRBV7-9 and TRBJ1-1; D is uncertain. Germline V CDR1 and CDR2: SEHNR, FQNEAQ (reference sequence). Trimming shortened V by 5 bases and J by 4 bases, and 14 bases separated the two germline ends. The CDR3 is 14 residues long. The CDR3 nucleotides read TGTGCCAGCAGCCTCGGACTCGGACGCACTGAAGCTTTCTTT. Translated: CASSLGLGRTEAFF.